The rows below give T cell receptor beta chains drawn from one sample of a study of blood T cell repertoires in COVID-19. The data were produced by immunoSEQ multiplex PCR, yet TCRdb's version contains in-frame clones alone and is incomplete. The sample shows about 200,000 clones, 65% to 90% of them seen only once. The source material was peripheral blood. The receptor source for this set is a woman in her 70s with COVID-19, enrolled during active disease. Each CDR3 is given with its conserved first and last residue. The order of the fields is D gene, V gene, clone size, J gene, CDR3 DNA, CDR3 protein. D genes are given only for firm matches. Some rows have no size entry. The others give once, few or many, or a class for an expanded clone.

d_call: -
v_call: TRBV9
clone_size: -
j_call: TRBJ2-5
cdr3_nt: TGTGCCAGCAGCGTAGATCAACGAGGACATCGAGAGACCCAGTACTTC
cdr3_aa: CASSVDQRGHRETQYF

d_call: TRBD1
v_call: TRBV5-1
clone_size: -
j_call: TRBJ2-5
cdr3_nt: TGCGCCAGCAGCCGAGGGACAGAACAAGAGACCCAGTACTTC
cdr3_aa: CASSRGTEQETQYF

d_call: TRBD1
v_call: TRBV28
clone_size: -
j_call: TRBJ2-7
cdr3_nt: TGTGCCAGCCGGGACAGGAACCCCTCCTACGAGCAGTACTTC
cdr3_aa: CASRDRNPSYEQYF

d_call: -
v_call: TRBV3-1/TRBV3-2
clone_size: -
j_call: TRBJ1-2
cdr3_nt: TGTGCCAGCAGCCCCAACCTCGACCCAGGTGTCTATGGCTACACCTTC
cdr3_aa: CASSPNLDPGVYGYTF

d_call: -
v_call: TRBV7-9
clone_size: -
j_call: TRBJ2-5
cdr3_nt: TGTGCCAGCAGCTTAGCGGGACAACAAGAGACCCAGTACTTC
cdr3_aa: CASSLAGQQETQYF

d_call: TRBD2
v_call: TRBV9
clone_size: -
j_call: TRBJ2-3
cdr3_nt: TGTGCCAGCAGCGGAGGGACTAGCGGTGGAGATACGCAGTATTTT
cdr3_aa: CASSGGTSGGDTQYF

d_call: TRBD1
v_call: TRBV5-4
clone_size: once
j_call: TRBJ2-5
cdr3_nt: TGTGCCAGCAGCTTGGGGACAGGGAGATACCAAGAGACCCAGTACTTC
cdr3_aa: CASSLGTGRYQETQYF

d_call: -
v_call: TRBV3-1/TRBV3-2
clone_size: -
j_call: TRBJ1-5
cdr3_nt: TGTGCCAGCAGCCAAGAAGGCGGGATTAGCAATCAGCCCCAGCATTTT
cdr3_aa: CASSQEGGISNQPQHF

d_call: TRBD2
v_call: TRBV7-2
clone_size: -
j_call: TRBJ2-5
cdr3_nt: TGTGCCAGCAGACTTTCGCGGGAGGCCAGCCAAGAGACCCAGTACTTC
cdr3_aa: CASRLSREASQETQYF

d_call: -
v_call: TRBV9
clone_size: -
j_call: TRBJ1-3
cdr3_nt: TGTGCCAGCAGCGACCCTAGGAGGAGCTCTGGAAACACCATATATTTT
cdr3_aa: CASSDPRRSSGNTIYF

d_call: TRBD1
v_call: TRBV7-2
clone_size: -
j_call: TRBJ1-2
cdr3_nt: TGTGCCAGCAGCGCTCGGACAGGGAACGACTATGGCTACACCTTC
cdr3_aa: CASSARTGNDYGYTF

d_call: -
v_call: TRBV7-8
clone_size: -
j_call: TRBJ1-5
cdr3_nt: TGTGCCAGCAGCTATACGTTAGGGGGGGCAGGTAATCAGCCCCAGCATTTT
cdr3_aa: CASSYTLGGAGNQPQHF

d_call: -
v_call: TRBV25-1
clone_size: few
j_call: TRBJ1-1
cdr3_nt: TGTGCCAGCAGTAAAGACACGGGGGTAACTGAAGCTTTCTTT
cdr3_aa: CASSKDTGVTEAFF

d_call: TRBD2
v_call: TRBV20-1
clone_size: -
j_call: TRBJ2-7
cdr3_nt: TGCAGTGCTAGTCCGGGAGTAGCGGGGTACGAGCAGTACTTC
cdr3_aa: CSASPGVAGYEQYF

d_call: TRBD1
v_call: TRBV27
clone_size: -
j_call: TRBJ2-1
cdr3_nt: TGTGCCAGCAGGACACCCGGGACAGGGACTACTGAGCAGTTCTTC
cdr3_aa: CASRTPGTGTTEQFF

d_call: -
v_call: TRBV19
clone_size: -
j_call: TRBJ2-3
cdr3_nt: TGTGCCAGTAGTATGAGCGGACGAAGCTTCACAGATACGCAGTATTTT
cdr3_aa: CASSMSGRSFTDTQYF

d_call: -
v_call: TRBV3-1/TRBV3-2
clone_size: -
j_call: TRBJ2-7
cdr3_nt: TGTGCCAGCAGCCAAGTAGGAGCAACGTTCTCCTACGAGCAGTACTTC
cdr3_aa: CASSQVGATFSYEQYF

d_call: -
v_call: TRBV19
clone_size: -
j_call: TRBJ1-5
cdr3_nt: TGTGCCGCGGGGGATAGCAATCAGCCCCAGCATTTT
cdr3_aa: CAAGDSNQPQHF

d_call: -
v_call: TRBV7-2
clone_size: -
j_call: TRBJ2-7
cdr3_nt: TGTGCCAGCAGCTTAGATGTCAGATCCTACGAGCAGTACTTC
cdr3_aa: CASSLDVRSYEQYF

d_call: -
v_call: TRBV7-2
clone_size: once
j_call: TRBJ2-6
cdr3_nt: TGTGCCAGCAGTTTTTCTTCGGGGAGCACCTCTGGGGCCAACGTCCTGACTTTC
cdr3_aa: CASSFSSGSTSGANVLTF

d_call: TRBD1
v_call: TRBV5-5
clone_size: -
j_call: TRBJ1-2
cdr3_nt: TGTGCCAGCAGCTTGGAGGGACAGAGCTATGGCTACACCTTC
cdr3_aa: CASSLEGQSYGYTF

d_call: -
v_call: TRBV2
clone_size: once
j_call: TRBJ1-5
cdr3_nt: TGTGCCAGCAGTGAAGCGCGAATAGGGGCTAGCAATCAGCCCCAGCATTTT
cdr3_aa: CASSEARIGASNQPQHF

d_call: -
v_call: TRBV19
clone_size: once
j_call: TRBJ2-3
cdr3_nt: TGTGCCAGTAGTATTCCTCCCCTAGATACGCAGTATTTT
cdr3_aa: CASSIPPLDTQYF

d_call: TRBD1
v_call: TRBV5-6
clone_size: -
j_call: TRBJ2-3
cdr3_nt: TGTGCCAGCAGCTTGGCAGGGGGCGCGGGCACAGATACGCAGTATTTT
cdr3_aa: CASSLAGGAGTDTQYF

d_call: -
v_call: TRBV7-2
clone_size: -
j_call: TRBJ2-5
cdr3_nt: TGTGCCAGCAGCTCACTTAACCACCTGATAGCAGCTCAAGAGACCCAGTACTTC
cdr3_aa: CASSSLNHLIAAQETQYF

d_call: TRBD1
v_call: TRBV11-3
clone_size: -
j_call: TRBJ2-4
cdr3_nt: TGTGCCAGCAGCTTAGTTACGACAGGGGAAAACATTCAGTACTTC
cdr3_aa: CASSLVTTGENIQYF

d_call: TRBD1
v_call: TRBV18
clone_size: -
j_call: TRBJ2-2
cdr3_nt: TGTGCCAGCTCACCTCTGGGACAGGGGGCAATCACCGGGGAGCTGTTTTTT
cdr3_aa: CASSPLGQGAITGELFF

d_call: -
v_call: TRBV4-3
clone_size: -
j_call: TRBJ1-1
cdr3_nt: TGCGCCAGCAGCCAAGACAGGCACGGTTCTTTCTTT
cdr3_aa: CASSQDRHGSFF

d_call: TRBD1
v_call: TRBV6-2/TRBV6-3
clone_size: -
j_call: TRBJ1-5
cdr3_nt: TGTGCCAGCAGTAACCGGGACAGGGCTAATCAGCCCCAGCATTTT
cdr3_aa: CASSNRDRANQPQHF